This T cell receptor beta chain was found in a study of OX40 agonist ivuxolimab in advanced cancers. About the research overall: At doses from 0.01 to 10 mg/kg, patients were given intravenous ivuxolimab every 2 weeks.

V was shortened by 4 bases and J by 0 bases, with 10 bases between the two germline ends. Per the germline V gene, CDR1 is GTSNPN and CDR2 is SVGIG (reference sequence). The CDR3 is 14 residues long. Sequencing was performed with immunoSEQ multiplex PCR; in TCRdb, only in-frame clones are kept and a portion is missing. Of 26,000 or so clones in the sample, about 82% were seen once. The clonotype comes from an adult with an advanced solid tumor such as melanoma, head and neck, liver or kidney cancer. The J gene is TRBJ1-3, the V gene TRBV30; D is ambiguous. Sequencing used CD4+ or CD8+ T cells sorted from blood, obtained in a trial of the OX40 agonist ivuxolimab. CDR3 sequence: CAWNTASSGNTIYF. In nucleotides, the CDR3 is TGTGCCTGGAACACAGCTAGCTCTGGAAACACCATATATTTT.